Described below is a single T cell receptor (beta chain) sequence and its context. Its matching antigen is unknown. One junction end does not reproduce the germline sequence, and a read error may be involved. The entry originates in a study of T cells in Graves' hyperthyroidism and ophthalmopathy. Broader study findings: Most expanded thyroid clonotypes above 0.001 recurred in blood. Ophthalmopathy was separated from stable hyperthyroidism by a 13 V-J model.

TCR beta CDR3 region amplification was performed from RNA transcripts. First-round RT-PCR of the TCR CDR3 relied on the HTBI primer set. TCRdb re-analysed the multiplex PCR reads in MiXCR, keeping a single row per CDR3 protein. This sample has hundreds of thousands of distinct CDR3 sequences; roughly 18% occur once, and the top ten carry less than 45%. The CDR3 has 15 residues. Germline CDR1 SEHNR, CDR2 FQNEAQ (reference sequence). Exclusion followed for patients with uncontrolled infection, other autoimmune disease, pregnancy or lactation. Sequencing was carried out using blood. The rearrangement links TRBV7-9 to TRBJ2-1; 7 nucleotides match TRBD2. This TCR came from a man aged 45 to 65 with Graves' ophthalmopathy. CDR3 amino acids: CASRQGEGRVNEKFF. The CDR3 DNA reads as TGTGCCAGCAGGCAAGGGGAGGGACGGGTGAATGAGAAGTTCTTC.